This TCR beta chain came from a study of spatial heterogeneity in lung cancer (dated by TCRdb to 2018 to 2020). For the wider study: More beta-chain than alpha-chain transcripts were consistently detected, likely reflecting higher beta-chain transcript abundance. In the raw uncorrected reads, each unique combination of TCR and UMI appeared on average more than ten times. In non-small cell lung cancer, the study quantitatively compared TCR alpha and beta repertoires across several tumor regions, matched nontumor lung, and blood. Nonsynonymous mutation counts, determined by whole-exome sequencing of tumor tissue, were related to features of the TCR repertoire. At surgery, hundreds of tumor regions, around 65 matched nontumor lung samples and more than 55 PBMC samples were TCR-sequenced for both alpha and beta chains.

Interpreted using the paper, the time point label stands for: sample taken at primary tumor resection. Whole RNA extracted from tumor and nontumor lung tissue, or from cryopreserved PBMC samples, was used for TCR sequencing without cell sorting. Donors were 65 to 85 patients with early-stage, untreated non-small cell lung cancer from the lung TRACERx cohort. Patients were selected for TCR sequencing only if sufficient RNA was available from at least two tumor regions. Receptor amplification or capture employed 5' RACE. The listed sequencing device is NextSeq 500. To allow correction of PCR and sequencing errors, the TCR library protocol tagged every TCR cDNA molecule with a unique molecular identifier. For the original study's pipeline: TCR identification, UMI-based error correction and CDR3 extraction were performed with Decombinator tools. Expanded TCRs were defined as those above a frequency of 2 per 1,000, corresponding to the top 1% of the tumor frequency distribution. Rényi diversity was computed with the R vegan package after subsampling each repertoire 100 times to 5,000 TCRs. CDR3 similarity networks were constructed using string-kernel similarity of amino acid triplets, with links drawn between CDR3s whose pairwise similarity was above 0.82. TCRdb reprocessing: public reads trimmed at Q25 with fastp, clones called with MiXCR, in-frame beta chains kept. Identical CDR3 protein sequences are pooled into one entry, listed with their most common genes and DNA. TCRdb, rather than the study authors, made the V and J calls. This sample has about 36,000 distinct CDR3 sequences in its table, and 4% to 6% of those were observed once. The ten most abundant clones make up under 35% of the sample.

Notes on this clonotype: The clone's antigen remains unknown. Base qualities are not provided; no much larger clone lies one nucleotide away.

Taken from cysteine to phenylalanine, the CDR3 has 15 residues. Just CDR3 DNA is preserved here, 45 bases in frame from base 1. V is pared back by 9 bases and J by 1 base, with 17 bases lying between the germline termini. Taken from the germline V gene (reference sequence), the CDR1 and CDR2 loops are MNHEY and SMNVEV. What the study reported, not specific to this receptor: Ubiquitous expanded tumor TCRs were detected in blood more often at tumor resection than at routine follow-up. Additional single-cell paired TCR alpha and beta sequencing was considered necessary to confirm, at a functional level, the hypothesis that regional TCRs recognize regional mutations.

This TCR came from a female donor with early-stage non-small cell lung cancer. Recombination connected TRBV27 to TRBJ2-3; the D gene is perhaps TRBD2, on 7 matching bases. The sample in question was PBMCs, obtained at surgery. The DNA sequence is as follows: TGTGCCAGGAGTAGGCGGGGGCGAGGCACAGATACGCAGTATTTT. Its product reads: CARSRRGRGTDTQYF.